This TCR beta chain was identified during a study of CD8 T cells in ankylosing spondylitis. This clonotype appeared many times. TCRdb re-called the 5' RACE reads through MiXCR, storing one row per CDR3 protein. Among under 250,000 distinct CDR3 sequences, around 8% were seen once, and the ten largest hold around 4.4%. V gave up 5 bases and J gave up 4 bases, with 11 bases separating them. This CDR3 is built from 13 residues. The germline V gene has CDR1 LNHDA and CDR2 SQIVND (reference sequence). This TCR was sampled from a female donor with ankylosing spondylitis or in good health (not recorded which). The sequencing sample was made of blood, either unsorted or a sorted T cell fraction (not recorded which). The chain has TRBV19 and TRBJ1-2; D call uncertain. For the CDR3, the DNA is TGTGCCAGTAGTCCCGGGATTCTCTATGGCTACACCTTC. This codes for CASSPGILYGYTF.